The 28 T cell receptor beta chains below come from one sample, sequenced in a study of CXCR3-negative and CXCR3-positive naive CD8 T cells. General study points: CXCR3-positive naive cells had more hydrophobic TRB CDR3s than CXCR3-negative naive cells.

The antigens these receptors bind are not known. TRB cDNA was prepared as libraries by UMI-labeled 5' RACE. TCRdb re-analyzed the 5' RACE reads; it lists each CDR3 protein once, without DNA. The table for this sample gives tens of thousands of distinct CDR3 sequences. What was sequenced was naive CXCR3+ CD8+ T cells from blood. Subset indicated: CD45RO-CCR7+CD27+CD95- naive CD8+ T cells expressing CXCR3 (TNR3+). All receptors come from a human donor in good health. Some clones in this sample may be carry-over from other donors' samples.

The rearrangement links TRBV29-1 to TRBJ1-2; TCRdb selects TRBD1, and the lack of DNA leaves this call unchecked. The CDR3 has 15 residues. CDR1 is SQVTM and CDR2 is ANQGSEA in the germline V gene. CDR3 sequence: CSVDRSLGKGDVYTF.

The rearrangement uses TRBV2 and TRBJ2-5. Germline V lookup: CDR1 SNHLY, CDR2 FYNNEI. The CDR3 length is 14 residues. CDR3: CASRALGDGETQYF.

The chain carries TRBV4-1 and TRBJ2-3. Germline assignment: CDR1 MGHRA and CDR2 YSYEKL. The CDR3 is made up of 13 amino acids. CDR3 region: CASSQEGLDTQYF.

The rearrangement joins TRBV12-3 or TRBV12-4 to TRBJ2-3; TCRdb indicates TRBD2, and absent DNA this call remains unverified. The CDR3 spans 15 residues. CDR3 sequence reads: CASSQERRGTDTQYF.

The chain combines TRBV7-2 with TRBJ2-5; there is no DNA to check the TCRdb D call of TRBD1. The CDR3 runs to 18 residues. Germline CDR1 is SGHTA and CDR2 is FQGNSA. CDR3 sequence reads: CASSSLPKEGGSQETQYF.

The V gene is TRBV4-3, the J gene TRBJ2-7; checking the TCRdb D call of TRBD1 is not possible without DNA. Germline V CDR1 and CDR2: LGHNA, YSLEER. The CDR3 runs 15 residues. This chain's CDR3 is CASSQARGGGYEQYF.

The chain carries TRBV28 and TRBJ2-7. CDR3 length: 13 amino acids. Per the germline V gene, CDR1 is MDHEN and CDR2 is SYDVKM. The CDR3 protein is CASSFFRGNEQYF.

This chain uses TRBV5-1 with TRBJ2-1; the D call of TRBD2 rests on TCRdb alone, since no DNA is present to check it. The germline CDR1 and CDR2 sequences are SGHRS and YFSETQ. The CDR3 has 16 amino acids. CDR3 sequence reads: CASSTGLAQTYNEQLF.

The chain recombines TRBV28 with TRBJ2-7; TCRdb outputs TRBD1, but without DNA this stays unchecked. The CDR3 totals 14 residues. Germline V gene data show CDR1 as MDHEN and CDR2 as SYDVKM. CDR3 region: CASSLGPGGYEQYF. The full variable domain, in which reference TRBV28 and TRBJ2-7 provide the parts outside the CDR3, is DVKVTQSSRYLVKRTGEKVFLECVQDMDHENMFWYRQDPGLGLRLIYFSYDVKMKEKGDIPEGYSVSREKKERFSLILESASTNQTSMYLCASSLGPGGYEQYFGPGTRLTVT.

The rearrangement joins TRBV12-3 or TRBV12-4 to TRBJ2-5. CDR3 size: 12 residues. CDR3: CASTHGKETQYF.

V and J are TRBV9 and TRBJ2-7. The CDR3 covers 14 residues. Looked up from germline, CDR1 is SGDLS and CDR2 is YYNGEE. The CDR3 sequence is CASSVDSFPYEQYF. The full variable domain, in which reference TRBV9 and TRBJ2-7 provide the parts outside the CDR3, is DSGVTQTPKHLITATGQRVTLRCSPRSGDLSVYWYQQSLDQGLQFLIQYYNGEERAKGNILERFSAQQFPDLHSELNLSSLELGDSALYFCASSVDSFPYEQYFGPGTRLTVT.

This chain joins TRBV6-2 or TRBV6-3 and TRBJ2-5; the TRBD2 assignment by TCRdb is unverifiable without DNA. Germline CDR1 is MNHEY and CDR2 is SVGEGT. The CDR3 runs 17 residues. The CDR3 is CASSYSSGGLYQETQYF.

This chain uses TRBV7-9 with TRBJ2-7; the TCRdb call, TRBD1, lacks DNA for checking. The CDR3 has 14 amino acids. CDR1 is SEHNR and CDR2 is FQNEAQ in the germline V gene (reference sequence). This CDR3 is CASSLPGQTTWQYF.

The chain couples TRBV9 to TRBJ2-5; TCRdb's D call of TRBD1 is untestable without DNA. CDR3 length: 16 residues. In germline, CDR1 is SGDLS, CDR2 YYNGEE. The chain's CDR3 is CASSKTQGTTQETQYF.

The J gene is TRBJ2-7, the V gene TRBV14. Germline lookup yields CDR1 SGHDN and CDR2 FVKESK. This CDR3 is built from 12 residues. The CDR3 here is CASSRDPWEQYF.

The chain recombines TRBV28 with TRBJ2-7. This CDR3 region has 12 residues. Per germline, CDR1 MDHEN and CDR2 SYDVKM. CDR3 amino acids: CASTAYSYEQYF.

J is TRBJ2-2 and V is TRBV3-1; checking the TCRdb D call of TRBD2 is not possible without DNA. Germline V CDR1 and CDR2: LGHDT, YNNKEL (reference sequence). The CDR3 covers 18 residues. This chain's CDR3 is CASSQVRPAGRSGGELFF.

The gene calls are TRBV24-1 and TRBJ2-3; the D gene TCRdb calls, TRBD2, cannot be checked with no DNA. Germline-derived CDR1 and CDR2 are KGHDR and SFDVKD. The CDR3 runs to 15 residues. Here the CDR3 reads CATSDRTSPGDTQYF.

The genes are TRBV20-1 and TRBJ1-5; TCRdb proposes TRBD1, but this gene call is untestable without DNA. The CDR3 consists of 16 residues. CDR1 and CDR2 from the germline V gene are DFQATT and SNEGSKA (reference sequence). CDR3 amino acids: CSAISRTDNSNQPQHF.

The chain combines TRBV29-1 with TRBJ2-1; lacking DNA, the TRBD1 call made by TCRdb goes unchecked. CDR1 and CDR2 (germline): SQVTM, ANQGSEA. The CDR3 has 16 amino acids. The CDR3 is CSVGQTSWGNYNEQFF.

The CDR3: CASSPAGASNQPQHF. The chain recombines TRBV5-1 with TRBJ1-5; TCRdb selects TRBD1, and the lack of DNA leaves this call unchecked. Germline values: CDR1 SGHRS, CDR2 YFSETQ. The CDR3 contains 15 residues.

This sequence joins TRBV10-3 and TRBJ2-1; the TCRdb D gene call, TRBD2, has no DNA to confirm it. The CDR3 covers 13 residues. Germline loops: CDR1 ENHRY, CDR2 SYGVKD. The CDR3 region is CAIYSLAGNEQFF.

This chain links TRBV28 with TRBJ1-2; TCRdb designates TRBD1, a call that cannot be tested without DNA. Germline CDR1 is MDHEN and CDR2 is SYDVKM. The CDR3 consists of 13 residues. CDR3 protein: CASSFGTGVGYTF.

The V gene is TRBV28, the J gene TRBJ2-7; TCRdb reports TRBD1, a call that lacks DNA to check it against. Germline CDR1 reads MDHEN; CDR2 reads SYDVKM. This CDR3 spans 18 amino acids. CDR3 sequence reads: CASSTKNFRDTASYEQYF.

The CDR3 protein is CASSLEGEVSEQYF. The J gene is TRBJ2-7, the V gene TRBV3-1; absent DNA, TCRdb's TRBD1 call cannot be checked. In germline, CDR1 is LGHDT, CDR2 YNNKEL (reference sequence). The CDR3 length is 14 residues.

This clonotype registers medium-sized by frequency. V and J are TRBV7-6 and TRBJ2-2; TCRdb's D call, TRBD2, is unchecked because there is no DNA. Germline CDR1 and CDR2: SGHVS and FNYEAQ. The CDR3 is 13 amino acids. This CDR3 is CASSSYVGTELFF.

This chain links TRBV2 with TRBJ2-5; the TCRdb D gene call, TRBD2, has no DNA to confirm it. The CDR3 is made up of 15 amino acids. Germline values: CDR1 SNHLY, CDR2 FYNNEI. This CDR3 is CASRDTGARGETQYF.

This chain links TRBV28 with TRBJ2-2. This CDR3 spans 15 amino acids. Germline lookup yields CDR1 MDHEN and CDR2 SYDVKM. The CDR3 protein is CASSLATEATGELFF.